A selection of T cell receptor beta chains follows, all from one sample in a study of T cells in Graves' hyperthyroidism and ophthalmopathy. TCRdb reprocessed the multiplex PCR reads via MiXCR and lists one record per CDR3 protein. There are hundreds of thousands of distinct CDR3 sequences in the sample; about an eighth occur only once, and 28% lies in the top ten. The sequenced sample was blood. Receptor source: a man aged 50-60 years with Graves' ophthalmopathy. The CDR3 runs from the conserved cysteine through the conserved F or W. Each record gives: D gene, V gene, CDR3 length, clone size, J gene, CDR3 protein, CDR3 DNA. A D gene is named only where the DNA matches it firmly. Expanded clones get a size class; other rows say once, few or many, or leave the size out.

d_gene: NA; v_gene: TRBV4-2; len: 16; abundance: NA; j_gene: TRBJ2-5; CDR3aa: CASSQDVGGREETQYF; CDR3nt: TGTGCCAGCAGCCAAGATGTTGGAGGTCGCGAAGAGACCCAGTACTTC
d_gene: NA; v_gene: TRBV19; len: 13; abundance: few; j_gene: TRBJ2-7; CDR3aa: CASSISDDYEQYF; CDR3nt: TGTGCCAGTAGTATTAGCGATGACTACGAGCAGTACTTC
d_gene: NA; v_gene: TRBV11-2; len: 14; abundance: NA; j_gene: TRBJ2-7; CDR3aa: CASSLAAVPYEQYF; CDR3nt: TGTGCCAGCAGCTTAGCGGCAGTTCCCTACGAGCAGTACTTC
d_gene: NA; v_gene: TRBV11-2; len: 14; abundance: many; j_gene: TRBJ2-7; CDR3aa: CASSLGGQFYEQYF; CDR3nt: TGTGCCAGCAGCTTGGGCGGACAGTTCTACGAGCAGTACTTC
d_gene: TRBD1; v_gene: TRBV20-1; len: 14; abundance: many; j_gene: TRBJ1-5; CDR3aa: CSARDLQGIQPQHF; CDR3nt: TGCAGTGCTAGAGATTTACAGGGGATCCAGCCCCAGCATTTT
d_gene: TRBD1; v_gene: TRBV5-1; len: 14; abundance: few; j_gene: TRBJ2-7; CDR3aa: CASSLLGQGNEQYF; CDR3nt: TGCGCCAGCAGCTTGTTGGGACAGGGCAACGAGCAGTACTTC
d_gene: NA; v_gene: TRBV28; len: 16; abundance: many; j_gene: TRBJ2-7; CDR3aa: CASSLIVQVGTYGQYF; CDR3nt: TGTGCCAGCAGTTTAATAGTCCAGGTTGGGACCTACGGGCAGTACTTC
d_gene: TRBD2; v_gene: TRBV12-3/TRBV12-4; len: 14; abundance: NA; j_gene: TRBJ2-3; CDR3aa: CASTLGGSADTQYF; CDR3nt: TGTGCCAGCACCCTGGGGGGGAGTGCAGATACGCAGTATTTT
d_gene: NA; v_gene: TRBV2; len: 15; abundance: many; j_gene: TRBJ1-1; CDR3aa: CASRTLGGMNTEAFF; CDR3nt: TGTGCCAGCAGGACTTTGGGGGGCATGAACACTGAAGCTTTCTTT
d_gene: TRBD2; v_gene: TRBV7-2; len: 14; abundance: NA; j_gene: TRBJ2-3; CDR3aa: CASGLSSGTDTQYF; CDR3nt: TGTGCCAGCGGCTTAAGTAGCGGGACAGATACGCAGTATTTT
d_gene: TRBD1; v_gene: TRBV28; len: 17; abundance: many; j_gene: TRBJ1-1; CDR3aa: CASSSYTGGGMNTEAFF; CDR3nt: TGTGCCAGCAGTTCGTATACAGGGGGCGGAATGAACACTGAAGCTTTCTTT
d_gene: NA; v_gene: TRBV10-3; len: 13; abundance: few; j_gene: TRBJ1-4; CDR3aa: CAISESGREKLFF; CDR3nt: TGTGCCATCAGTGAGTCGGGGAGAGAAAAACTGTTTTTT
d_gene: TRBD1; v_gene: TRBV5-6; len: 15; abundance: many; j_gene: TRBJ1-6; CDR3aa: CASSHRQGTNSPLHF; CDR3nt: TGTGCCAGCAGCCACCGACAGGGTACTAATTCACCCCTCCACTTT
d_gene: TRBD2; v_gene: TRBV7-2; len: 16; abundance: NA; j_gene: TRBJ2-3; CDR3aa: CARSWAGRRNTDTQYF; CDR3nt: TGTGCCCGCAGTTGGGCCGGGAGGAGGAACACAGATACGCAGTATTTT
d_gene: NA; v_gene: TRBV30; len: 15; abundance: many; j_gene: TRBJ1-5; CDR3aa: CAWSFSGAYNQPQHF; CDR3nt: TGTGCCTGGAGTTTTTCCGGGGCATACAATCAGCCCCAGCATTTT
d_gene: NA; v_gene: TRBV5-5; len: 14; abundance: few; j_gene: TRBJ1-2; CDR3aa: CASSFLDRNYGYTF; CDR3nt: TGTGCCAGCAGCTTCTTAGACCGAAACTATGGCTACACCTTC
d_gene: TRBD1; v_gene: TRBV7-9; len: 14; abundance: many; j_gene: TRBJ2-5; CDR3aa: CASSSPGQSETQYF; CDR3nt: TGTGCCAGCAGCTCACCGGGACAGTCGGAGACCCAGTACTTC
d_gene: NA; v_gene: TRBV6-2/TRBV6-3; len: 13; abundance: many; j_gene: TRBJ1-3; CDR3aa: CASTGQSLYTIYF; CDR3nt: TGTGCCAGCACCGGACAGTCTCTGTACACCATATATTTT
d_gene: NA; v_gene: TRBV4-1; len: 15; abundance: NA; j_gene: TRBJ2-1; CDR3aa: CASSKRGSNYNEQFF; CDR3nt: TGCGCCAGCAGCAAAAGGGGGTCGAACTACAATGAGCAGTTCTTC
d_gene: TRBD2; v_gene: TRBV27; len: 15; abundance: NA; j_gene: TRBJ2-7; CDR3aa: CASSFASGGSYERYF; CDR3nt: TGTGCCAGCAGTTTCGCTAGCGGGGGCTCCTACGAGCGGTACTTC
d_gene: NA; v_gene: TRBV12-3/TRBV12-4; len: 14; abundance: many; j_gene: TRBJ2-1; CDR3aa: CASSFGRQDNEQFF; CDR3nt: TGTGCCAGCAGTTTTGGGCGGCAGGACAATGAGCAGTTCTTC